A single T cell receptor (beta chain) is shown here with its context. These data belong to a study of T cell changes during pregnancy in multiple sclerosis. The CDR3 consists of 17 residues. Germline loops: CDR1 SGHDT, CDR2 YYEEEE. V gave up 3 bases and J gave up 2 bases, with 18 bases separating them. The assay was immunoSEQ multiplex PCR, and TCRdb's table has in-frame clones only and misses some. The sample lists about 69,000 clones, around 92% seen once, with less than 2% in the top ten. The TCR was taken from a female donor in good health, enrolled as a control in a pregnancy study. Source: peripheral blood, taken in the third trimester of pregnancy. V is TRBV5-6 and J is TRBJ2-1; D may be TRBD1 (5 bases). The CDR3 sequence: CASSSQQEGFPYNEQFF. In nucleotides, the CDR3 is TGTGCCAGCAGCTCTCAACAGGAAGGTTTCCCCTACAATGAGCAGTTCTTC.